Each of the 24 T cell receptor beta chains below was sequenced from the same sample in a study of breast tumors, draining lymph nodes, adjacent tissues. TCRdb called the multiplex PCR reads again in MiXCR, with one record for every CDR3 protein. The data hold 200,000 to 300,000 distinct CDR3 sequences, with over 30% observed a single time. The lymph nodes were axillary draining lymph nodes from breast cancer patients. Source material: axillary lymph node tissue. These receptors were collected from a female donor with breast cancer. Some clones in this sample may be carry-over from other donors' samples.

In this sample, this clonotype turned up once. Just one base apart from a much larger clone, this may be a read error. The V gene is TRBV11-1, the J gene TRBJ2-1; perhaps TRBD2 as D (6 bases). Germline assignment: CDR1 SGHAT and CDR2 FQDESV (reference sequence). The CDR3 has 15 amino acids. DNA for the CDR3: TGTGCCAGCGGCTTAAACGGCGGGATAATAAATGAGCAGTTCTTC. Translated: CASGLNGGIINEQFF. Using reference TRBV11-1 and TRBJ2-1 for the parts outside the CDR3, the full variable domain is EAEVAQSPRYKITEKSQAVAFWCDPISGHATLYWYRQILGQGPELLVQFQDESVVDDSQLPKDRFSAERLKGVDSTLKIQPAELGDSAMYLCASGLNGGIINEQFFGPGTRLTVL.

This clonotype was observed a few times. The CDR3 DNA reads TGTGCCAGCAGTTACTCGACGGGTAGCGGGACAGCGGCAGATACGCAGTATTTT. It specifies CASSYSTGSGTAADTQYF. The chain carries TRBV9 and TRBJ2-3; a weak D match, TRBD2 (8 bases). The CDR3 consists of 18 residues. Germline CDR1 SGDLS, CDR2 YYNGEE. Trimming stripped 5 bases from V and 4 bases from J, with 26 bases between. Complete variable domain (other parts from reference TRBV9 and TRBJ2-3): DSGVTQTPKHLITATGQRVTLRCSPRSGDLSVYWYQQSLDQGLQFLIQYYNGEERAKGNILERFSAQQFPDLHSELNLSSLELGDSALYFCASSYSTGSGTAADTQYFGPGTRLTVL.

CDR3 in DNA: TGTGCCAGCAGTTTGAAGTACAGCTCCTACGAGCAGTACTTC. This sequence encodes CASSLKYSSYEQYF. This chain uses TRBV27 with TRBJ2-7; no clear D gene. This CDR3 contains 14 residues. Trimming stripped 3 bases from V and 0 bases from J, with 9 bases between. Germline V gives CDR1 MNHEY, CDR2 SMNVEV (reference sequence).

This clonotype showed up many times. This chain links TRBV20-1 with TRBJ2-7, with TRBD1 matching 8 bases. With 3 bases clipped from V and 2 bases from J, the junction kept 6 bases outside the gene matches. Germline lookup yields CDR1 DFQATT and CDR2 SNEGSKA (reference sequence). The CDR3 runs to 14 residues. CDR3 amino acids: CSASDRGLAYEQYF. The CDR3 nucleotides read TGCAGTGCTAGCGACAGGGGTCTTGCCTACGAGCAGTACTTC.

The sample holds many counts of this clonotype. As DNA, the CDR3 is TGTGCCAGCAGCCTCCTTGGGGGGTACGAGCAGTACTTC. The encoded protein is CASSLLGGYEQYF. This chain joins TRBV7-2 and TRBJ2-7, with D possibly TRBD2 on 6 matching bases. Germline V gene lookup returns CDR1 SGHTA and CDR2 FQGNSA. Trimming took off 5 bases at V and 4 bases at J, with 12 bases between the two ends. This CDR3 has 13 amino acids.

As regards this clonotype: Its ends do not fully match the called genes, so a read error is possible. The V call is TRBV7-9, the J call TRBJ1-1, with a weak D call TRBD1 (5 bases). CDR1 is SEHNR, CDR2 FQNEAQ, per germline (reference sequence). This CDR3 spans 13 amino acids. The CDR3 DNA is TGTGCCAGCAGCTTAGACAGGAACCCTGAAGCTTTCTTT. Translation: CASSLDRNPEAFF.

This clonotype was recorded many times. This sequence joins TRBV5-1 and TRBJ1-5; the match to TRBD1 covers 9 bases. The V gene end was trimmed by 5 bases and the J gene end by 5 bases; junction bases not matched to a gene: 8. Germline V gene data show CDR1 as SGHRS and CDR2 as YFSETQ. The CDR3 is made up of 15 amino acids. The CDR3 sequence is CASRKTGGVDQPQHF. The CDR3 DNA sequence: TGCGCCAGCAGGAAGACAGGGGGTGTGGATCAGCCCCAGCATTTT.

V usage is TRBV27 and J usage is TRBJ2-5; 9 bases map to TRBD2. The CDR3 runs to 14 residues. Germline values: CDR1 MNHEY, CDR2 SMNVEV (reference sequence). Trimming cost V 6 bases and J 5 bases; bases outside gene matches: 7. Here the CDR3 DNA reads TGTGCCAGCAGGGCGGGAGGGGGTAGGGAGACCCAGTACTTC. Its protein product is CASRAGGGRETQYF.

CDR3 DNA: TGCAGTGCTCTGCGAGGACTAGCGGGAGGGTACAATGAGACCCAGTACTTC. This gives the protein CSALRGLAGGYNETQYF. The chain combines TRBV20-1 with TRBJ2-5, with 15 bases lining up with TRBD2. The CDR3 sequence is 17 residues long. Losses at the gene ends were 5 bases for V and 5 bases for J; bases not matched to a gene: 12. Germline CDR1 is DFQATT and CDR2 is SNEGSKA (reference sequence).

There are many counts of this clonotype. The chain combines TRBV19 with TRBJ1-5; D gene uncertain. Trimming took 3 bases from V and 2 from J, leaving 11 bases between them. The germline V gene has CDR1 LNHDA and CDR2 SQIVND (reference sequence). This CDR3 spans 15 amino acids. This chain's CDR3 is CASSIEDRGNQPQHF. DNA of the CDR3: TGTGCCAGTAGTATTGAGGATCGGGGCAATCAGCCCCAGCATTTT.

Only a few counts were recorded for this clonotype. The chain is built from TRBV6-6 and TRBJ2-1, with TRBD2 matching over 12 bases. Germline CDR1 is MNHNY and CDR2 is SVGAGI (reference sequence). The ends lost 8 bases at V and 2 bases at J; junction bases unmatched: 13. This CDR3 has 18 residues. CDR3 residues: CASSSGRVSRNPYNEQFF. CDR3 coding DNA: TGTGCCAGCTCTAGCGGGAGGGTTTCTAGGAACCCCTACAATGAGCAGTTCTTC.

The V and J genes are TRBV15 and TRBJ2-7, with TRBD2 identical over 7 bases. Germline V gene data show CDR1 as LNHNV and CDR2 as YYDKDF (reference sequence). This CDR3 has 16 amino acids. V shed 0 bases and J 4 bases; nucleotides not matched to a gene: 9. The CDR3 DNA sequence: TGTGCCACCAGCAGAGATCCGACTAGCAGGAGTTACGAGCAGTACTTC. The encoded protein is CATSRDPTSRSYEQYF.

This clonotype was counted at least ten times. CDR3 sequence: CASSEVGGYYGYTF. The CDR3 DNA is TGTGCCAGCAGTGAAGTGGGGGGCTACTATGGCTACACCTTC. The chain employs TRBV2 and TRBJ1-2; a weak D match, TRBD1 (6 bases). Deletions cut 1 base from V and 3 bases from J, with 9 bases between. This CDR3 comprises 14 residues. Germline V gene data show CDR1 as SNHLY and CDR2 as FYNNEI.

The chain recombines TRBV20-1 with TRBJ1-5, with D tentatively TRBD1 (6 bases). The CDR3 length is 14 residues. V was trimmed by 6 bases and J by 7 bases, leaving 19 bases between them. Per germline, CDR1 DFQATT and CDR2 SNEGSKA (reference sequence). The CDR3 spells CSATGTLAQQPQHF. In DNA form, the CDR3 reads TGCAGTGCCACAGGGACCCTCGCTCAGCAGCCCCAGCATTTT.

This clonotype was detected many times. The chain joins TRBV15 to TRBJ2-2; D possibly corresponds to TRBD2 (6 bases). This CDR3 has 16 residues. CDR1 is LNHNV, CDR2 YYDKDF, per germline (reference sequence). The V gene lost 1 base and the J gene lost 2 bases, with 11 bases spanning the gap. In DNA, the CDR3 is TGTGCCACCAGCAGAGTAGGAGGGATAAACACCGGGGAGCTGTTTTTT. This gives the protein CATSRVGGINTGELFF.

The V and J genes are TRBV15 and TRBJ2-2; D is ambiguous. With 1 base removed from V and 5 bases from J, the gap between germline ends came to 11 bases. Germline CDR1 reads LNHNV; CDR2 reads YYDKDF (reference sequence). The CDR3 is 15 amino acids. CDR3 loop: CATSRASSTTGELFF. For the CDR3, the DNA is TGTGCCACCAGCAGAGCCAGCAGTACGACCGGGGAGCTGTTTTTT.

This clonotype was counted at least ten times. V usage is TRBV4-1 and J usage is TRBJ1-2; maybe TRBD1 (5 bases). The CDR3 is made up of 15 amino acids. V was trimmed by 6 bases and J by 0 bases, leaving 14 bases between them. Germline values: CDR1 MGHRA, CDR2 YSYEKL. DNA of the CDR3: TGCGCCAGCAGAAAAGGTGACAGAGCTAACTATGGCTACACCTTC. This gives the protein CASRKGDRANYGYTF.

At least ten counts were recorded for this clonotype. This chain joins TRBV7-8 and TRBJ2-7, with D perhaps matching TRBD2 (6 bases). Germline assignment: CDR1 SGHVS and CDR2 FQNEAQ. V lost 2 bases, J lost 6 bases, and 14 bases lay in between. The CDR3 extends over 14 amino acids. The CDR3 spells CASSLLLTGGEQYF. Written as DNA, the CDR3 is TGTGCCAGCAGCTTATTGCTGACCGGGGGCGAGCAGTACTTC.

The sample holds many counts of this clonotype. The CDR3 sequence is CASSIGGSNQETQYF. CDR3 DNA: TGTGCCAGCAGCATAGGGGGCTCCAACCAAGAGACCCAGTACTTC. V gene TRBV7-8 combines with J gene TRBJ2-5; 7 bases map to TRBD1. CDR1 and CDR2 from the germline V gene are SGHVS and FQNEAQ. Trimming cost V 5 bases and J 0 bases; bases outside gene matches: 6. This CDR3 is built from 15 residues.

At least ten counts were recorded for this clonotype. J is TRBJ1-5 and V is TRBV20-1, with D tentatively TRBD1 (6 bases). This CDR3 spans 13 amino acids. Germline CDR1 is DFQATT and CDR2 is SNEGSKA (reference sequence). The V and J ends lost 6 bases and 9 bases respectively, with 18 bases between them. The CDR3 DNA follows: TGCAGTGCAACTACAGGGCTCGGTGGGCCCCAGCATTTT. The encoded protein is CSATTGLGGPQHF.

The chain carries TRBV6-5 and TRBJ2-7, with D maybe TRBD1 (6 bases). Germline V CDR1 and CDR2: MNHEY, SVGAGI. The CDR3 length is 14 residues. Trimming pared 2 bases from V and 2 bases from J, leaving 10 bases between. The CDR3 sequence: CASSYRDKTYEQYF. The CDR3 region has the DNA TGTGCCAGCAGTTACAGGGACAAAACCTACGAGCAGTACTTC.

At least ten counts were recorded for this clonotype. The chain joins TRBV3-1 to TRBJ2-1; D gene uncertain. V was cut by 8 bases and J by 6 bases, with 2 bases left in between. The germline V gene has CDR1 LGHDT and CDR2 YNNKEL (reference sequence). The CDR3 is 9 amino acids. CDR3 sequence: CASCNEQFF. For the CDR3, the DNA is TGTGCCAGCTGCAATGAGCAGTTCTTC.

This clonotype has at least ten counts. The chain combines TRBV4-1 with TRBJ2-7; the match to TRBD1 covers 9 bases. The CDR3 is 15 amino acids. V was pared by 3 bases and J by 8 bases, with 11 bases of the junction left unmatched. The V gene's germline CDR1 is MGHRA and CDR2 YSYEKL. This CDR3 reads CASSQRQGVIHQQYF. The CDR3 region has the DNA TGCGCCAGCAGCCAGAGACAGGGGGTTATTCATCAGCAGTACTTC.

In its sample, this clonotype was seen once. A much larger clone lies one base from this, so it may be a read error. The V call is TRBV12-3 or TRBV12-4, the J call TRBJ1-5; D gene unclear. Trimming took off 5 bases at V and 0 bases at J, with 8 bases between the two ends. This CDR3 is 14 amino acids long. The CDR3 DNA is TGTGCCAGCAGTCCTGATTATAGCAATCAGCCCCAGCATTTT. Translation: CASSPDYSNQPQHF.